The 2 T cell receptor beta chains reported below all come from one sample, sequenced in a study of T cell responses to AZD1222 COVID-19 vaccine. Profiling relied on immunoSEQ multiplex PCR, and the TCRdb table lists in-frame clones only, not all of them. The sample comprises about 48,000 clones, 89% of which are singletons, and roughly 5.3% rests with the top ten. The input for sequencing was peripheral blood, taken 28 days after the second AZD1222 dose. The receptors here all came from an adult who received the AZD1222 COVID-19 vaccine.

The genes are TRBV13 and TRBJ1-2, with 7 positions matching TRBD1. The length of the CDR3 is 14 residues. V was clipped by 3 bases and J by 5 bases; unmatched bases: 6. CDR1 is PRHDT and CDR2 is FYEKMQ in the germline V gene (reference sequence). The CDR3: CASSFGQELYGYTF. Here the CDR3 DNA reads TGTGCCAGCAGCTTCGGACAGGAGCTATATGGCTACACCTTC.

Only a few counts were recorded for this clone. The genes are TRBV18 and TRBJ2-1; no clear D. There are 10 residues in the CDR3. Germline CDR1 reads KGHSH; CDR2 reads LQKENI. Trimming took off 6 bases at V and 7 bases at J, with 4 bases between the two ends. The CDR3 coding sequence is TGTGCCAGCTCCCTTAATGAGCAGTTCTTC. This translates into CASSLNEQFF. Looking up the rest from reference TRBV18 and TRBJ2-1 gives the full variable domain: NAGVMQNPRHLVRRRGQEARLRCSPMKGHSHVYWYRQLPEEGLKFMVYLQKENIIDESGMPKERFSAEFPKEGPSILRIQQVVRGDSAAYFCASSLNEQFFGPGTRLTVL.